Listed below are T cell receptor beta chains from one sample, sequenced in a study of cytomegalovirus exposure and HLA in healthy donors. Only in-frame clones appear in the TCRdb table, and some are missing; sequencing was by immunoSEQ multiplex PCR. The sample lists approximately 210,000 clones, about 80% occurring once. Sequenced: PBMCs. The receptors stem from a middle-aged man in good health and CMV-seropositive. Each CDR3 is given with its conserved first and last residue. Each record gives: V gene, J gene, clone size, D gene, CDR3 protein, CDR3 DNA. A D gene is named only where the DNA matches it firmly. The listing skips clone size in some rows; elsewhere it reads once, few, many or a size class.

>TRBV6-6|TRBJ2-6|NA|NA
CASSLRVAGANVLTF
TGTGCCAGCAGTTTGAGGGTGGCTGGGGCCAACGTCCTGACTTTC
>TRBV6-4|TRBJ1-5|NA|NA
CASSEGHNSNQPQHF
TGTGCCAGCAGTGAGGGGCATAATAGCAATCAGCCCCAGCATTTT
>TRBV5-5|TRBJ2-6|NA|NA
CASSLNAATSGANVLTF
TGTGCCAGCAGCTTGAATGCAGCGACTTCCGGGGCCAACGTCCTGACTTTC
>TRBV7-6|TRBJ2-2|NA|NA
CASSGAGFTGELFF
TGTGCCAGCAGCGGCGCAGGGTTCACCGGGGAGCTGTTTTTT
>TRBV11-3|TRBJ1-1|NA|NA
CASSSQGNTEAFF
TGTGCCAGCAGCTCACAGGGGAACACTGAAGCTTTCTTT
>TRBV7-9|TRBJ2-2|NA|TRBD2
CASSLAQREGRTGELFF
TGTGCCAGCAGCTTAGCGCAGCGGGAGGGCCGGACCGGGGAGCTGTTTTTT
>TRBV2|TRBJ1-1|few|TRBD1
CASSEQGALGAEAFF
TGTGCCAGCAGTGAACAGGGGGCGCTGGGGGCTGAAGCTTTCTTT
>TRBV10-3|TRBJ1-1|once|TRBD1
CAISGGDRAFAFF
TGTGCCATCAGTGGAGGGGACAGAGCTTTTGCTTTCTTT
>TRBV18|TRBJ1-3|NA|TRBD1
CASSPGQGISGNTIYF
TGTGCCAGCTCACCCGGACAGGGGATCTCTGGAAACACCATATATTTT
>TRBV7-9|TRBJ2-1|few|TRBD2
CASSLGLAGALEQFF
TGTGCCAGCAGCTTAGGGCTAGCGGGAGCACTTGAGCAGTTCTTC
>TRBV7-3|TRBJ2-3|NA|TRBD2
CASSASGSTDTQYF
TGTGCCAGCAGCGCTAGCGGGAGTACAGATACGCAGTATTTT
>TRBV30|TRBJ1-5|NA|NA
CAWSEPFRARGDQPQHF
TGTGCCTGGAGTGAACCGTTTAGGGCGCGGGGGGATCAGCCCCAGCATTTT
>TRBV7-9|TRBJ2-7|once|TRBD2
CASSPLAGLYEQYF
TGTGCCAGCAGCCCTTTAGCGGGGCTCTACGAGCAGTACTTC
>TRBV7-9|TRBJ1-1|NA|TRBD1
CSSSQRPGGLLYGNTEAFF
TGTTCCAGCAGCCAGAGGCCAGGGGGCTTATTATACGGGAACACTGAAGCTTTCTTT
>TRBV7-8|TRBJ1-2|NA|TRBD1
CASSPRGTVFGYTF
TGTGCCAGCAGCCCTAGGGGGACAGTTTTTGGCTACACCTTC
>TRBV9|TRBJ2-1|NA|NA
CASSVAPSSYNEQFF
TGTGCCAGCAGCGTAGCGCCTAGCTCCTACAATGAGCAGTTCTTC
>TRBV30|TRBJ1-1|NA|NA
CAWSDGRGNTEAFF
TGTGCCTGGAGTGACGGGAGGGGCAACACTGAAGCTTTCTTT
>TRBV5-1|TRBJ2-1|few|TRBD2
CASSLGGLAGEDEQFF
TGCGCCAGCAGCTTGGGCGGCTTGGCGGGAGAGGATGAGCAGTTCTTC
>TRBV19|TRBJ2-2|NA|NA
CASSTGHPVTGELFF
TGTGCCAGTAGTACGGGACACCCGGTTACCGGGGAGCTGTTTTTT
>TRBV19|TRBJ1-2|NA|TRBD1
CASSIPGQVERGYTF
TGTGCCAGTAGTATTCCTGGACAGGTCGAGAGGGGCTACACCTTC
>TRBV5-4|TRBJ2-7|NA|NA
CASSSIEQGSSYEQYF
TGTGCCAGCAGCTCTATCGAACAGGGTTCAAGCTACGAGCAGTACTTC
>TRBV5-6|TRBJ2-1|NA|NA
CASSFRDSLGYEQFF
TGTGCCAGCAGCTTTCGAGACAGCCTAGGGTATGAGCAGTTCTTC
>TRBV19|TRBJ1-1|NA|TRBD1
CAIRDRGNSEAFF
TGTGCCATACGGGACAGGGGGAATTCTGAAGCTTTCTTT
>TRBV11-2|TRBJ1-2|once|TRBD1
CASSPPGTGGAWGYTF
TGTGCCAGCAGCCCCCCCGGGACAGGGGGCGCCTGGGGCTACACCTTC
>TRBV10-2|TRBJ2-5|NA|NA
CASSYSQETQYF
TGCGCCAGCTCCTATTCTCAAGAGACCCAGTACTTC
>TRBV5-4|TRBJ2-7|NA|TRBD2
CASSPSGRESYEQYF
TGTGCCAGCAGCCCAAGCGGGAGGGAATCCTACGAGCAGTACTTC
>TRBV19|TRBJ2-4|NA|NA
CASSVRQDTYF
TGTGCCAGTAGTGTCAGACAGGACACGTACTTC
>TRBV5-1|TRBJ2-3|NA|TRBD2
CASSLRLTSGVTDTQYF
TGCGCCAGCAGCCTTCGCCTGACTAGCGGAGTAACAGATACGCAGTATTTT
>TRBV18|TRBJ1-1|once|TRBD1
CASSPYRGPGTEAFF
TGTGCCAGCTCACCTTACAGGGGTCCGGGCACTGAAGCTTTCTTT
>TRBV18|TRBJ1-1|NA|NA
CASSHPGDMNTEAFF
TGTGCCAGCTCACACCCGGGAGACATGAACACTGAAGCTTTCTTT
>TRBV7-3|TRBJ2-3|NA|TRBD2
CASSFKAGTSGRTNTDTQYF
TGTGCCAGCAGCTTTAAGGCAGGGACTAGCGGGAGGACAAACACAGATACGCAGTATTTT
>TRBV4-1|TRBJ2-3|NA|TRBD2
CASSQRTSGITDTQYF
TGCGCCAGCAGCCAAAGGACTAGCGGGATAACAGATACGCAGTATTTT
>TRBV6-5|TRBJ2-5|NA|NA
CASIRHFQETQYF
TGTGCCAGCATCAGACACTTCCAAGAGACCCAGTACTTC
>TRBV6-1|TRBJ2-6|NA|TRBD1
CASSDQGAGANVLTF
TGTGCCAGCAGTGACCAGGGGGCTGGGGCCAACGTCCTGACTTTC
>TRBV7-6|TRBJ2-7|NA|TRBD1
CASSLGGTGTSGEQYF
TGTGCCAGCAGCCTCGGCGGGACAGGCACCAGCGGGGAGCAGTACTTC
>TRBV6-1|TRBJ1-5|once|NA
CASTADSSNQPQHF
TGTGCCAGCACCGCTGACAGTAGCAATCAGCCCCAGCATTTT
>TRBV5-4|TRBJ2-5|NA|NA
CASSLVTGGEQTQYF
TGTGCCAGCAGCTTGGTAACAGGGGGGGAACAGACCCAGTACTTC